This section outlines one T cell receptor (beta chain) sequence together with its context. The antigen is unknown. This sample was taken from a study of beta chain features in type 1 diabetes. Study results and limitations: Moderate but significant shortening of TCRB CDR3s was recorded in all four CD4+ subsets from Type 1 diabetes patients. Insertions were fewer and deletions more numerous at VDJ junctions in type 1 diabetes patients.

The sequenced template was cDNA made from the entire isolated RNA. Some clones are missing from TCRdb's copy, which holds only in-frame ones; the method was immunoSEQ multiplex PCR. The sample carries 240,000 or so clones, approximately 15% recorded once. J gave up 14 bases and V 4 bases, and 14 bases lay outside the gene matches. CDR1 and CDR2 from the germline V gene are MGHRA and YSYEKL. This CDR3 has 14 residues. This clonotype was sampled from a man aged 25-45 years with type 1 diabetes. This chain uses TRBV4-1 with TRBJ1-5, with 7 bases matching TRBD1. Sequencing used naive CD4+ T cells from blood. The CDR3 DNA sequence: TGCGCCAGCAGCCCAGCGACAGGGTTTTTGGAAAAGCATTTT. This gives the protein CASSPATGFLEKHF.